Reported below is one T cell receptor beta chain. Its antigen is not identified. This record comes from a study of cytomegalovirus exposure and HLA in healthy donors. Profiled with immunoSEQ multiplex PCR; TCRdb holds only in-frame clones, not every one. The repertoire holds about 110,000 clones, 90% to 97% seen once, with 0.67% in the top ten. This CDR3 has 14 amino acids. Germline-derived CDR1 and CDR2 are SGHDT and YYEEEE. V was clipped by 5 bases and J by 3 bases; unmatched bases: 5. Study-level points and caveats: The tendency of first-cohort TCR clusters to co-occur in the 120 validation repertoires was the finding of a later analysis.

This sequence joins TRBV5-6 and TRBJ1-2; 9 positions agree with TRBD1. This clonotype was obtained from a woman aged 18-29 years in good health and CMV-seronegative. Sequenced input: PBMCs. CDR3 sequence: CASRRQGDDYGYTF. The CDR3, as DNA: TGTGCCAGCAGACGACAGGGGGATGACTATGGCTACACCTTC.